Below, one TCR beta chain is given with its context. The data are from a study of blood T cell repertoires in COVID-19. On the study more broadly: Samples came from the United States, Italy and Spain, spanning acute and convalescent COVID-19. In each case, the material was cDNA or gDNA derived from T cells, B-cell-depleted T cells, or PBMCs.

As processed by the authors: Estimation of nucleated cell counts relied on the amplification of reference gene primers. Libraries were prepared by immunoSEQ multiplex PCR; TCRdb keeps only in-frame clonotypes and omits some of them. That table gives V, J and clone size, and the DNA gave D and trimming. This sample has around 40,000 clones, with 80% to 90% found just once. The CDR3 is made up of 14 amino acids. Germline CDR1 reads LNHDA; CDR2 reads SQIVND (reference sequence). Losses at the gene ends were 6 bases for V and 6 bases for J; bases not matched to a gene: 5. The J gene is TRBJ1-4, the V gene TRBV19; 9 bases agree with TRBD1. This TCR derives from a human donor in a cohort sampled during active COVID-19. The specimen was peripheral blood. This CDR3 reads CASSETGGDEKLFF. The CDR3 coding sequence is TGTGCCAGTAGCGAGACAGGGGGGGATGAAAAACTGTTTTTT.